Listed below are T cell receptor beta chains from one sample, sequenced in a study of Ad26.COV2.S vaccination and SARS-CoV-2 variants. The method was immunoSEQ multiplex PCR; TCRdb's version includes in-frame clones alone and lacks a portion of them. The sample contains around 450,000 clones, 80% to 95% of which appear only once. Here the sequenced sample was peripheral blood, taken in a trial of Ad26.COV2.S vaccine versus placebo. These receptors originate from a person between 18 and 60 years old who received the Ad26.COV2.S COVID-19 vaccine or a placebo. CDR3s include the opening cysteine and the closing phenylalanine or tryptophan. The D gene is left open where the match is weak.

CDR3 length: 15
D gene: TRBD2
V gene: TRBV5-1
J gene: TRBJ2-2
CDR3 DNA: TGCGCCAGCAGCTTAGGCGGGAGGAACACCGGGGAGCTGTTTTTT
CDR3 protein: CASSLGGRNTGELFF

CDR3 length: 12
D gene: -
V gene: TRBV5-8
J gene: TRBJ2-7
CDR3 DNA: TGTGCCAGCAGCTTGGAGGGCTACGAGCAGTACTTC
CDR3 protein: CASSLEGYEQYF

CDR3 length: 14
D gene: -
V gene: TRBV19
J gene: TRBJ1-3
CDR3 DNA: TGTGCCAGTAATGGAGACCTCTCTGGAAACACCATATATTTT
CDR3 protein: CASNGDLSGNTIYF

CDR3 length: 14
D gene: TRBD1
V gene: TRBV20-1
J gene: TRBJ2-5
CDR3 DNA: TGCAGTGCTAGTGAGACAGGGCTCGCGGGGACCCAGTACTTC
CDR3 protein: CSASETGLAGTQYF

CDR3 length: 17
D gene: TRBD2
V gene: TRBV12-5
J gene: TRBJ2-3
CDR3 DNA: TGTGCTAGTGGCCAGACTATGGGACTAGCGGGAGCAGATACGCAGTATTTT
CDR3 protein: CASGQTMGLAGADTQYF

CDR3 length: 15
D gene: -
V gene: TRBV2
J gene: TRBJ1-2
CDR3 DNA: TGTGCCAGCCTGTACCACCGCCCAACCCTCTATGGCTACACCTTC
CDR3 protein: CASLYHRPTLYGYTF

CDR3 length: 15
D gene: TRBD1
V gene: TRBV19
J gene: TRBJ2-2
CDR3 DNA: TGTGCCAGTAAAGGACAGGCTCAGGGCACCGGGGAGCTGTTTTTT
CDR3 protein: CASKGQAQGTGELFF

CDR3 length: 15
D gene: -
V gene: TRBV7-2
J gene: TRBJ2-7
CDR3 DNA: TGTGCCAGCAGCTTAGAGGTTCGGACCTCCTACGAGCAGTACTTC
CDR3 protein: CASSLEVRTSYEQYF

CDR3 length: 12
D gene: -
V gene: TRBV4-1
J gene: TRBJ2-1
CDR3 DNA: TGCGCCAGCAGCCGGACAGTTGATGAGCAGTTCTTC
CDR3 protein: CASSRTVDEQFF

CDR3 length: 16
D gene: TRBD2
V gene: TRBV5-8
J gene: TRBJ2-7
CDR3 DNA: TGTGCCAGCAGCTGGGGACTAGCGGGAGAAGGCGACGAGCAGTACTTC
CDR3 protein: CASSWGLAGEGDEQYF

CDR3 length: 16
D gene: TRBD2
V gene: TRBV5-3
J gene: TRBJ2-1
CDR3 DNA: TGTGCCAGAAGCCCGGAACGGGAGGGCCGCTACAATGAGCAGTTCTTC
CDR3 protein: CARSPEREGRYNEQFF